What follows describes a single T cell receptor gamma chain. The translation of this DNA and the TCRdb protein of a much larger clone differ at residue 7, probably owing to a read error; the protein shown here is translated from the DNA. The data were obtained in a study of γδ T cells in repeated Plasmodium falciparum infection. About the study: Malian repertoires were sampled cross-sectionally without transmission and longitudinally through febrile malaria.

Flow sorting of PBMC yielded separate Vgamma9/Vdelta2+ and Vdelta2-negative gammadelta T cell populations for bulk repertoire analysis. Germline assignment: CDR1 EGSTGY and CDR2 YDSYTSSV. This CDR3 has 11 amino acids. V shed 3 bases and J 11 bases; nucleotides not matched to a gene: 7. Both TRG and TRD chains were sequenced from each sorted sample. TCRdb re-called clones from the multiplex PCR reads via CATT. The table has some 32,000 gamma-chain clones, 1.4% seen once. This chain joins TRGV4 and TRGJ1 or TRGJ2. Since TCRdb gives no J gene, matching the DNA to germline was used here to assign it. The sample taken for sequencing was gamma-delta T cells from blood. This TCR was sampled from a pool of human donors (malaria-infected and uninfected, not separated). The CDR3 region has the DNA TGTGCCACCTGGGATAATCAGGAGAAACTCTTT. Residues: CATWDNQEKLF.